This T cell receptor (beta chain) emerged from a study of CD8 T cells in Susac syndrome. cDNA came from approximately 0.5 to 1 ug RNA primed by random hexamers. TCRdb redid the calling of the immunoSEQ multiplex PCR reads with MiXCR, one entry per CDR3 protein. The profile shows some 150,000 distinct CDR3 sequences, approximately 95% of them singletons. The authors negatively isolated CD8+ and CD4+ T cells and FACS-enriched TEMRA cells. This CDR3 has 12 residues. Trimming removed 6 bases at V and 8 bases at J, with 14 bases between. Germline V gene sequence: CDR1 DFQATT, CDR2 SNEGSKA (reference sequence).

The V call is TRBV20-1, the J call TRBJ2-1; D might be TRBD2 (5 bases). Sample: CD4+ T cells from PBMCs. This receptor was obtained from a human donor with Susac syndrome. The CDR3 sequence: CSAAAVSDEQFF. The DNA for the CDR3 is TGCAGTGCCGCAGCGGTGAGCGATGAGCAGTTCTTC.